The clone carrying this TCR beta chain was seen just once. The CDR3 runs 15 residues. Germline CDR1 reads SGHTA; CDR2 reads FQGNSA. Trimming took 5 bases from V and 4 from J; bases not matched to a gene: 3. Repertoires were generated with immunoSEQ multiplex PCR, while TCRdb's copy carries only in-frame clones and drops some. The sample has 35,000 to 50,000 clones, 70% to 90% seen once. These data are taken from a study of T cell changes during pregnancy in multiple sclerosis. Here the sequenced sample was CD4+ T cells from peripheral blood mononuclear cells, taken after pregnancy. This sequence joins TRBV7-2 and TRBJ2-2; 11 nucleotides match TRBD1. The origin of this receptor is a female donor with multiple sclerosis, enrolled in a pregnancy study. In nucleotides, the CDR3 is TGTGCCAGCAGCCCGGGACAGGGGGGCACCGGGGAGCTGTTTTTT. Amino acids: CASSPGQGGTGELFF.